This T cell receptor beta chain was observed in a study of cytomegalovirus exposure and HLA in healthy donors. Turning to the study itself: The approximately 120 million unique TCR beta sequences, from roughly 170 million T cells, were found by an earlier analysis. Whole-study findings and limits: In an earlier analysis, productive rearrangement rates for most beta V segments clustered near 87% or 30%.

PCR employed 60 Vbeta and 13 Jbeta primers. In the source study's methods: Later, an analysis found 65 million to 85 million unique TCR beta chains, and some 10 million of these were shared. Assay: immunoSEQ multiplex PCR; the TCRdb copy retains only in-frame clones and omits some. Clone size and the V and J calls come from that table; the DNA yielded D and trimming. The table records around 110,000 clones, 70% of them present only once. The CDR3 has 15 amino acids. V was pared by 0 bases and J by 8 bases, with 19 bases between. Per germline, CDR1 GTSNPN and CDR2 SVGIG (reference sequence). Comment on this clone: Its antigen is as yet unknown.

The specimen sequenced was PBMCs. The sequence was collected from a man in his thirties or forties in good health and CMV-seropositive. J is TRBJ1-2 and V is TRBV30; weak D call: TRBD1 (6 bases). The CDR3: CAWSVRRQGLEGYTF. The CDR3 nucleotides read TGTGCCTGGAGTGTTAGGCGGCAGGGGCTAGAGGGCTACACCTTC.